The 25 T cell receptor beta chains below all came from one sample that was sequenced in a study of T cell clonotyping in hematopoietic cell transplantation. Using immunoSEQ multiplex PCR, the repertoire was profiled, and TCRdb retains in-frame clones only, with some absent. The sample lists some 5,000 clones; about 90% were seen once. The specimen was peripheral blood mononuclear cells. These receptors originate from a man aged 40-49 years in good health. Some clones in this sample may be carry-over from other donors' samples.

The chain employs TRBV7-2 and TRBJ1-1; no reliable D call. The CDR3 consists of 14 residues. V was shortened by 5 bases and J by 0 bases, with 10 bases between the two germline ends. Germline CDR1 SGHTA, CDR2 FQGNSA. The DNA of the CDR3 is TGTGCCAGCAGCCCCCGGCGGCTGAACACTGAAGCTTTCTTT. It encodes CASSPRRLNTEAFF.

The CDR3 loop is CASSQVQGTLGRRYNEQFF. The CDR3 DNA follows: TGCGCCAGCAGCCAAGTCCAGGGGACGTTGGGACGCCGCTACAATGAGCAGTTCTTC. The chain has TRBV4-1 and TRBJ2-1, with D perhaps TRBD1 (6 bases). V lost 1 base to trimming and J lost 3 bases, with 22 bases between them. The length of the CDR3 is 19 residues. Per the germline V gene, CDR1 is MGHRA and CDR2 is YSYEKL.

This clone was seen only once. This sequence joins TRBV9 and TRBJ2-2; the D gene could be TRBD1 or TRBD2 (5 bases each). The germline CDR1 and CDR2 sequences are SGDLS and YYNGEE. The CDR3 has 14 residues. V was shortened by 3 bases and J by 6 bases, with 12 bases between the two germline ends. Here the CDR3 reads CASSGDVVSGELFF. The CDR3 coding sequence is TGTGCCAGCAGCGGGGACGTTGTGTCCGGGGAGCTGTTTTTT. The full variable domain, with the rest looked up from reference TRBV9 and TRBJ2-2, is DSGVTQTPKHLITATGQRVTLRCSPRSGDLSVYWYQQSLDQGLQFLIQYYNGEERAKGNILERFSAQQFPDLHSELNLSSLELGDSALYFCASSGDVVSGELFFGEGSRLTVL.

The chain recombines TRBV21-1 with TRBJ2-7; TRBD2 is the table's D call, not checked against the DNA. TRBV21-1 is a listed pseudogene. This CDR3 has 19 residues. The CDR3 loop is CASSKVGLAGPRVVYEQYF. CDR3 nucleotide sequence: TGTGCCAGCAGCAAAGTGGGACTAGCGGGGCCGCGTGTGGTCTACGAGCAGTACTTC.

The chain uses TRBV19 and TRBJ2-7; tentative D call: TRBD1 (6 bases). Trimming cost V 8 bases and J 2 bases, with 13 bases left between them. Germline V gene data show CDR1 as LNHDA and CDR2 as SQIVND (reference sequence). There are 13 residues in the CDR3. CDR3 sequence reads: CASRQDSTYEQYF. DNA for the CDR3: TGTGCCAGTCGTCAGGACAGTACCTACGAGCAGTACTTC.

The chain has TRBV5-1 and TRBJ1-1, with D possibly matching TRBD1 (6 bases). Germline V gene lookup returns CDR1 SGHRS and CDR2 YFSETQ. V was trimmed by 0 bases and J by 5 bases, leaving 11 bases between them. The CDR3 contains 14 residues. CDR3: CASSLVSRGTEAFF. The CDR3 nucleotides are TGCGCCAGCAGCTTGGTTAGTAGGGGGACTGAAGCTTTCTTT.

The chain links TRBV9 to TRBJ1-1, with D uncertain. Trimming pared 1 base from V and 2 bases from J, leaving 9 bases between. The CDR3 runs 14 residues. The V gene's germline CDR1 is SGDLS and CDR2 YYNGEE. CDR3: CASSVRQENTEAFF. CDR3 bases: TGTGCCAGCAGCGTACGTCAAGAAAACACTGAAGCTTTCTTT.

The V call is TRBV29-1, the J call TRBJ2-7; perhaps D is TRBD1 or TRBD2 (6 bases each). Trimming shortened V by 4 bases and J by 0 bases, and 22 bases separated the two germline ends. The germline CDR1 and CDR2 sequences are SQVTM and ANQGSEA. The length of the CDR3 is 17 residues. CDR3 nucleotides: TGCAGCGTTGGGGGGGCGGGCTATCACCCCTACTCCTACGAGCAGTACTTC. Protein sequence: CSVGGAGYHPYSYEQYF.

This chain links TRBV20-1 with TRBJ1-2; D gene ambiguous. CDR1 is DFQATT, CDR2 SNEGSKA, per germline (reference sequence). V lost 5 bases, J lost 5 bases, and 6 bases lay in between. CDR3 length equals 10 residues. The CDR3 is CSAFLYGYTF. As DNA, the CDR3 is TGCAGTGCTTTTTTGTATGGCTACACCTTC.

This clone was picked up one time. The chain combines TRBV7-9 with TRBJ2-6, with a possible D match to TRBD2 (7 bases). Between the trimmed V and J ends, which lost 2 bases and 3 bases, there was a span of 17 bases. The CDR3 totals 18 residues. Germline V gene data show CDR1 as SEHNR and CDR2 as FQNEAQ (reference sequence). CDR3 loop: CASSLSGGGASGANVLTF. CDR3 in DNA: TGTGCCAGCAGCTTATCTGGAGGGGGGGCGAGTGGGGCCAACGTCCTGACTTTC.

This clone was counted once. This chain links TRBV28 with TRBJ2-5; D remains unclear. CDR1 and CDR2 from the germline V gene are MDHEN and SYDVKM. V was clipped by 5 bases and J by 4 bases, with 8 bases between them. This CDR3 spans 12 amino acids. This CDR3 is CASSDQVETQYF. In nucleotides, the CDR3 is TGTGCCAGCAGTGACCAGGTAGAGACCCAGTACTTC.

A single count supports this clone. The rearrangement joins TRBV5-6 to TRBJ2-1; weak D call: TRBD2 (6 bases). V lost 2 bases, J lost 8 bases, and 11 bases lay in between. This CDR3 spans 13 amino acids. The germline V gene has CDR1 SGHDT and CDR2 YYEEEE. The CDR3 loop is CASSFSAGHEQFF. The DNA for the CDR3 is TGTGCCAGCAGCTTTAGTGCGGGACATGAGCAGTTCTTC.

The rearrangement joins TRBV7-8 to TRBJ1-2; maybe TRBD1 (5 bases). V lost 2 bases to trimming and J lost 3 bases, with 10 bases between them. Germline CDR1 is SGHVS and CDR2 is FQNEAQ. The CDR3 sequence is 14 residues long. The CDR3 region has the DNA TGTGCCAGCAGCTTATTAGCGGGACACTATGGCTACACCTTC. Translation gives CASSLLAGHYGYTF.

This rearrangement joins TRBV19 to TRBJ2-2; the D is unclear. V was cut by 5 bases and J by 0 bases, with 1 base left in between. This CDR3 contains 12 residues. Germline V CDR1 and CDR2: LNHDA, SQIVND (reference sequence). CDR3 DNA sequence: TGTGCCAGTAGTCCGAACACCGGGGAGCTGTTTTTT. Translated: CASSPNTGELFF.

The gene calls are TRBV9 and TRBJ2-3, with TRBD2 matching over 13 bases. The CDR3 loop spans 14 amino acids. CDR1 is SGDLS and CDR2 is YYNGEE in the germline V gene. V trimming: 7 bases; J trimming: 7 bases; junction bases outside the gene matches: 6. For the CDR3, the DNA is TGTGCCAGCCGGCCGGGACTAGCGGGGAATACGCAGTATTTT. It translates to CASRPGLAGNTQYF.

The chain joins TRBV11-3 to TRBJ2-5, with a weak D call TRBD2 (6 bases). The CDR3 extends over 17 amino acids. Trimming cost V 2 bases and J 4 bases, with 20 bases left between them. CDR1 SGHNT and CDR2 YENEEA come from the germline V gene. The CDR3 DNA follows: TGTGCCAGCAGCTTATGGGAATTGCGGGGCGACTCAGAGACCCAGTACTTC. Encoded protein: CASSLWELRGDSETQYF.

V is TRBV5-1 and J is TRBJ1-4; D is unclear. The CDR3 extends over 15 amino acids. V lost 4 bases and J lost 7, with 17 bases in between. Per the germline V gene, CDR1 is SGHRS and CDR2 is YFSETQ. The CDR3 sequence is CASSIDPGRGEKLFF. CDR3 in DNA: TGCGCCAGCAGCATAGACCCCGGGAGAGGTGAAAAACTGTTTTTT.

The CDR3 sequence is CASSQLSATSNNEQFF. The CDR3, as DNA: TGTGCCAGCAGCCAACTGAGTGCCACCTCGAACAATGAGCAGTTCTTC. The V call is TRBV7-2, the J call TRBJ2-1; D is unresolved. This CDR3 is built from 16 residues. V lost 5 bases to trimming and J lost 5 bases, with 19 bases between them. The germline gives CDR1 SGHTA, CDR2 FQGNSA.

The CDR3 DNA follows: TGCGCCAGCTCCTCCTTAGCGACAAACAATGAGCAGTTCTTC. It translates to CASSSLATNNEQFF. The chain employs TRBV5-1 and TRBJ2-1; D possibly corresponds to TRBD2 (5 bases). This CDR3 contains 14 residues. The V gene's germline CDR1 is SGHRS and CDR2 YFSETQ. Trimming left V 7 bases short and J 5 bases short, with 16 bases between.

This sequence joins TRBV27 and TRBJ2-2; D is unclear. There are 13 residues in the CDR3. CDR1 and CDR2 (germline): MNHEY, SMNVEV (reference sequence). Trimming shortened V by 4 bases and J by 6 bases, and 9 bases separated the two germline ends. CDR3 DNA: TGTGCCAGCAGTTCTCACAGCTCCGGGGAGCTGTTTTTT. It specifies CASSSHSSGELFF.

J is TRBJ2-1 and V is TRBV29-1; TRBD2 aligns across 12 bases. The CDR3 is made up of 14 amino acids. V lost 6 bases and J lost 6; bases outside the gene matches: 6. The germline V gene encodes CDR1 SQVTM and CDR2 ANQGSEA. The CDR3 loop reads CSVGGLAGSNEQFF. In nucleotides, the CDR3 is TGCAGCGTGGGTGGACTAGCGGGATCCAATGAGCAGTTCTTC.

V usage is TRBV18 and J usage is TRBJ2-1, with no clear D. The CDR3 has 13 amino acids. The germline V gene encodes CDR1 KGHSH and CDR2 LQKENI. V was cut by 2 bases and J by 1 base, with 3 bases left in between. CDR3 DNA: TGTGCCAGCTCACCAGGGTCCTACAATGAGCAGTTCTTC. Translating gives CASSPGSYNEQFF.

V and J are TRBV19 and TRBJ2-1; 10 positions agree with TRBD2. From germline, CDR1 is LNHDA and CDR2 SQIVND (reference sequence). The ends lost 3 bases at V and 9 bases at J; junction bases unmatched: 14. The CDR3 is 17 residues long. In nucleotides, the CDR3 is TGTGCCAGTAGTATTAGGCTAGCGGGAGATGGGCGCCGTGAGCAGTTCTTC. Amino acids: CASSIRLAGDGRREQFF.

This chain's CDR3 is CASRRQGTSYEQYF. Here the CDR3 DNA reads TGTGCCAGCAGGAGGCAGGGAACCTCCTACGAGCAGTACTTC. The chain combines TRBV6-1 with TRBJ2-7, with D possibly TRBD1 on 5 matching bases. CDR3 length equals 14 residues. Germline loops: CDR1 MNHNS, CDR2 SASEGT. The V end was cut by 6 bases, the J end by 0 bases, with 12 bases between.

The chain combines TRBV4-1 with TRBJ1-1; 8 positions agree with TRBD1. V trimming: 4 bases; J trimming: 0 bases; junction bases outside the gene matches: 4. Germline V gives CDR1 MGHRA, CDR2 YSYEKL. The CDR3 is made up of 15 amino acids. CDR3 sequence: CASSRGDRMNTEAFF. For the CDR3, the DNA is TGCGCCAGCAGCCGGGGGGACAGGATGAACACTGAAGCTTTCTTT.